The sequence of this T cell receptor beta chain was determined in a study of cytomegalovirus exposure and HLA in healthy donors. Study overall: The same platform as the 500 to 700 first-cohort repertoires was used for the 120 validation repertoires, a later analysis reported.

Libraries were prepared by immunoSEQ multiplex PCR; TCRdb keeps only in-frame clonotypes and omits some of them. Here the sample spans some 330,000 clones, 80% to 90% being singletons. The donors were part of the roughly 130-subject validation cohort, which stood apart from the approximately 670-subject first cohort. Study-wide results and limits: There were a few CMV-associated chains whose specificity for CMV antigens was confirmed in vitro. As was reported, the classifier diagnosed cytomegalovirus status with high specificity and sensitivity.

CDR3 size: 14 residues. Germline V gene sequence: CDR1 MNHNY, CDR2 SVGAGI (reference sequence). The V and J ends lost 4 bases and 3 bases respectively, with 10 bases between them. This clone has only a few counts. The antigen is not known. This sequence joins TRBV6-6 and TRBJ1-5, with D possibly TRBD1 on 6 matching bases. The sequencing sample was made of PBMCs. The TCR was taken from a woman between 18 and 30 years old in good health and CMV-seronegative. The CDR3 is CASSSTGNNQPQHF. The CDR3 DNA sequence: TGTGCCAGCAGTTCCACAGGGAACAATCAGCCCCAGCATTTT.